The 30 T cell receptor beta chains below come from one sample, sequenced in a study of T cell responses to AZD1222 COVID-19 vaccine. The assay was immunoSEQ multiplex PCR, and TCRdb's table has in-frame clones only and misses some. This table has 250,000 to 300,000 clones, 94% appearing once. The input for sequencing was peripheral blood, taken 28 days after the second AZD1222 dose. The source of these receptors is an adult who received the AZD1222 COVID-19 vaccine.

This chain connects TRBV3-1 (or the pseudogene TRBV3-2) to TRBJ2-7, with D possibly matching TRBD1 (6 bases). The germline V gene has CDR1 LGHDT and CDR2 YNNKEL (reference sequence). The ends were cut back, 3 bases at V and 5 bases at J, with 14 bases in the middle. The CDR3 sequence is 14 residues long. CDR3 residues: CASSHRTEANEQYF. The CDR3 nucleotides read TGTGCCAGCAGCCATCGGACAGAAGCTAACGAGCAGTACTTC.

The chain is built from TRBV4-3 and TRBJ2-3; 12 bases fit TRBD2. The V segment lost 0 bases and the J segment 4 bases; nucleotides outside the gene matches: 11. CDR1 and CDR2 (germline): LGHNA, YSLEER. CDR3 size: 19 residues. Written as DNA, the CDR3 is TGCGCCAGCAGCCAAGAGTACGGACTAGCGGGAAGGTACCCAGATACGCAGTATTTT. This translates into CASSQEYGLAGRYPDTQYF.

This clone has only one observation. This chain connects TRBV7-2 to TRBJ1-3; 8 positions agree with TRBD1. This CDR3 spans 16 amino acids. The V gene's germline CDR1 is SGHTA and CDR2 FQGNSA. The V gene end was trimmed by 8 bases and the J gene end by 3 bases; junction bases not matched to a gene: 12. DNA for the CDR3: TGTGCCAGCCCCCAATCCGGGACAGGAATTGGAAACACCATATATTTT. This translates into CASPQSGTGIGNTIYF.

This clone was detected only once. This chain links TRBV6-5 with TRBJ1-1; no clear D gene. CDR1 and CDR2 from the germline V gene are MNHEY and SVGAGI. This CDR3 has 14 residues. With 8 bases removed from V and 1 base from J, the gap between germline ends came to 14 bases. As DNA, the CDR3 is TGTGCCAGCGCAAAAGCGGGGTCGAACACTGAAGCTTTCTTT. Amino acid sequence: CASAKAGSNTEAFF.

The V call is TRBV21-1, the J call TRBJ2-5; the table's D call TRBD1 went unverified against the DNA. TRBV21-1 is recorded as a pseudogene. The CDR3 is made up of 15 amino acids. The CDR3, as DNA: TGTGCCAGCAGTTTCAGGGTCCCCTTCCAAGAGACCCAGTACTTC. It translates to CASSFRVPFQETQYF.

The genes are TRBV19 and TRBJ2-7; possibly TRBD1 for D (6 bases). Germline V gene sequence: CDR1 LNHDA, CDR2 SQIVND (reference sequence). V was cut by 1 base and J by 6 bases, with 16 bases left in between. The CDR3 is made up of 15 amino acids. This CDR3 reads CASSIGDIGLFEQYF. DNA of the CDR3: TGTGCCAGTAGTATAGGGGACATCGGACTCTTCGAGCAGTACTTC.

The chain uses TRBV27 and TRBJ2-1, with TRBD1 identical over 11 bases. CDR3 length equals 16 residues. CDR1 MNHEY and CDR2 SMNVEV come from the germline V gene (reference sequence). Germline trimming cut 2 bases from V and 7 bases from J; bases unmatched to any gene: 7. The CDR3 sequence: CASSLRGTGGRNEQFF. For the CDR3, the DNA is TGTGCCAGCAGTTTACGCGGGACAGGGGGAAGGAATGAGCAGTTCTTC.

This rearrangement joins TRBV9 to TRBJ2-1, with 8 bases that match TRBD2. V lost 4 bases and J lost 9; bases outside the gene matches: 6. The CDR3 covers 13 residues. Germline CDR1 SGDLS, CDR2 YYNGEE. CDR3 sequence: CASSLTSGREQFF. The DNA for the CDR3 is TGTGCCAGCAGCCTTACTAGCGGTCGTGAGCAGTTCTTC.

Here the CDR3 reads CASSPRTGVEQYF. CDR3 nucleotides: TGTGCCTCAAGTCCTCGGACAGGGGTCGAGCAGTACTTC. The chain couples TRBV19 to TRBJ2-7, with 9 bases that match TRBD1. This CDR3 contains 13 residues. CDR1 and CDR2 (germline): LNHDA, SQIVND (reference sequence). The trim removed 11 bases at V and 6 bases at J, leaving 11 bases unmatched.

This sequence joins TRBV3-1 (or the pseudogene TRBV3-2) and TRBJ1-5, with TRBD1 as a possible D gene (5 bases). Trimming took off 5 bases at V and 1 base at J, with 9 bases between the two ends. The germline gives CDR1 LGHDT, CDR2 YNNKEL (reference sequence). CDR3 size: 14 residues. The chain's CDR3 is CASSVRDSNQPQHF. The CDR3 DNA reads TGTGCCAGCAGCGTCCGGGACAGCAATCAGCCCCAGCATTTT.

This chain links TRBV6-5 with TRBJ2-5, with D tentatively TRBD1 (7 bases). The length of the CDR3 is 14 residues. Germline V gives CDR1 MNHEY, CDR2 SVGAGI. The V and J ends lost 10 bases and 5 bases respectively, with 20 bases between them. CDR3 amino acids: CATNGGRGWETQYF. The CDR3, as DNA: TGTGCCACCAACGGGGGCAGGGGGTGGGAGACCCAGTACTTC.

The genes are TRBV5-1 and TRBJ2-7, with unresolved D. V gave up 5 bases and J gave up 2 bases, with 14 bases separating them. The germline CDR1 and CDR2 sequences are SGHRS and YFSETQ. The length of the CDR3 is 14 residues. DNA of the CDR3: TGCGCCAGCAGTGGGCGGACCTATACCTACGAGCAGTACTTC. Protein: CASSGRTYTYEQYF.

CDR3 region: CASSRTGAGNTIYF. The CDR3, as DNA: TGTGCCAGCAGCCGGACAGGGGCCGGAAACACCATATATTTT. The V and J genes are TRBV11-3 and TRBJ1-3; 9 nucleotides match TRBD1. The CDR3 spans 14 residues. Germline CDR1 reads SGHNT; CDR2 reads YENEEA. Germline trimming cut 5 bases from V and 4 bases from J; bases unmatched to any gene: 3.

The chain combines TRBV7-8 with TRBJ1-2; D may be TRBD1 (5 bases). CDR1 SGHVS and CDR2 FQNEAQ come from the germline V gene. The CDR3 has 14 residues. V was clipped by 4 bases and J by 5 bases, with 14 bases between them. The CDR3 DNA reads TGTGCCAGCAGCTACACAACAGGCGGGTATGGCTACACCTTC. Its protein is CASSYTTGGYGYTF.

The gene calls are TRBV30 and TRBJ1-2; D gene ambiguous. V lost 5 bases to trimming and J lost 5 bases, with 24 bases between them. CDR1 is GTSNPN, CDR2 SVGIG, per germline (reference sequence). The CDR3 consists of 16 residues. The CDR3 DNA is TGTGCCTGGGCTTACCCCGACGGCCCACGTAGGTATGGCTACACCTTC. It encodes CAWAYPDGPRRYGYTF.

The chain recombines TRBV4-1 with TRBJ2-5; D ambiguous. With 1 base removed from V and 2 bases from J, the gap between germline ends came to 5 bases. The germline gives CDR1 MGHRA, CDR2 YSYEKL. This CDR3 has 13 residues. The CDR3, as DNA: TGCGCCAGCAGCCAAGGCTATCAAGAGACCCAGTACTTC. Protein: CASSQGYQETQYF.

The chain uses TRBV11-1 and TRBJ2-7, with D unclear. With 5 bases removed from V and 7 bases from J, the gap between germline ends came to 24 bases. The germline gives CDR1 SGHAT, CDR2 FQDESV (reference sequence). There are 16 residues in the CDR3. The CDR3 sequence is CASSKYSSSFQVEQYF. CDR3 DNA sequence: TGTGCCAGCAGCAAATACAGCTCCTCTTTCCAGGTTGAGCAGTACTTC. Together with reference TRBV11-1 and TRBJ2-7, the CDR3 gives the full variable domain: EAEVAQSPRYKITEKSQAVAFWCDPISGHATLYWYRQILGQGPELLVQFQDESVVDDSQLPKDRFSAERLKGVDSTLKIQPAELGDSAMYLCASSKYSSSFQVEQYFGPGTRLTVT.

The J gene is TRBJ2-3, the V gene TRBV6-6, with D perhaps TRBD2 (7 bases). V was clipped by 5 bases and J by 0 bases, with 12 bases between them. Germline assignment: CDR1 MNHNY and CDR2 SVGAGI (reference sequence). This CDR3 has 15 residues. CDR3 region: CASSGRGPSTDTQYF. The CDR3 region has the DNA TGTGCCAGCAGTGGGCGGGGGCCGAGCACAGATACGCAGTATTTT.

The chain carries TRBV7-2 and TRBJ1-4; 8 nucleotides match TRBD1. V was pared by 5 bases and J by 14 bases, with 7 bases of the junction left unmatched. Germline V CDR1 and CDR2: SGHTA, FQGNSA. There are 12 residues in the CDR3. The CDR3 DNA reads TGTGCCAGCAGCCCTCGGACAGGGAGGCTGTTTTTT. Translating gives CASSPRTGRLFF.

The sample holds a few counts of this clone. The V and J genes are TRBV28 and TRBJ1-4, with D uncertain. The V end lost 6 bases, the J end lost 7 bases, and 15 bases lay between the germline ends. The CDR3 is 14 residues long. CDR1 and CDR2 (germline): MDHEN, SYDVKM. In nucleotides, the CDR3 is TGTGCCAGCAGAGCTCAATTGGCGAGTGAAAAACTGTTTTTT. Translation: CASRAQLASEKLFF.

The gene calls are TRBV18 and TRBJ2-7; 8 bases map to TRBD2. V lost 3 bases to trimming and J lost 0 bases; unmatched junction nucleotides: 1. The CDR3 spans 14 residues. Germline CDR1 KGHSH, CDR2 LQKENI. The CDR3 loop reads CASSPRGASYEQYF. CDR3 nucleotides: TGTGCCAGCTCACCGCGGGGGGCCTCCTACGAGCAGTACTTC.

The chain joins TRBV18 to TRBJ1-1; D is unclear. With 0 bases removed from V and 0 bases from J, the gap between germline ends came to 11 bases. CDR3 length equals 16 residues. Germline V gene data show CDR1 as KGHSH and CDR2 as LQKENI. The CDR3 DNA sequence: TGTGCCAGCTCACCACCGCAGGCCGGTGTGAACACTGAAGCTTTCTTT. As protein: CASSPPQAGVNTEAFF.

In this sample, this clone turned up a few times. This chain links TRBV20-1 with TRBJ2-5, with a weak D call TRBD2 (6 bases). Germline-derived CDR1 and CDR2 are DFQATT and SNEGSKA (reference sequence). The CDR3 totals 13 residues. V gave up 3 bases and J gave up 5 bases, with 13 bases separating them. CDR3 protein: CSASERVWETQYF. The CDR3 DNA is TGCAGTGCTAGTGAGCGGGTCTGGGAGACCCAGTACTTC.

This chain connects TRBV19 to TRBJ1-1, with 7 positions matching TRBD1. The CDR3 runs to 15 residues. The germline CDR1 and CDR2 sequences are LNHDA and SQIVND (reference sequence). The ends lost 4 bases at V and 2 bases at J; junction bases unmatched: 7. The CDR3 is CASSTLGQLNTEAFF. In nucleotides, the CDR3 is TGTGCCAGTAGTACCTTGGGACAGCTAAACACTGAAGCTTTCTTT.

The CDR3 here is CASSLSPGVNTEAFF. CDR3 nucleotides: TGTGCCAGCAGTTTATCCCCCGGGGTGAACACTGAAGCTTTCTTT. The chain joins TRBV27 to TRBJ1-1, with D unresolved. Germline values: CDR1 MNHEY, CDR2 SMNVEV (reference sequence). V was clipped by 0 bases and J by 0 bases, with 8 bases between them. CDR3 length: 15 residues.

The genes are TRBV28 and TRBJ1-3; weak D call: TRBD1 (5 bases). Germline CDR1 MDHEN, CDR2 SYDVKM. Trimming took 5 bases from V and 4 from J, leaving 12 bases between them. This CDR3 comprises 14 residues. The CDR3 sequence: CASSGPGGGNTIYF. The CDR3 bases are TGTGCCAGCAGTGGGCCCGGGGGAGGAAACACCATATATTTT. The variable domain in full, completed from reference TRBV28 and TRBJ1-3, reads DVKVTQSSRYLVKRTGEKVFLECVQDMDHENMFWYRQDPGLGLRLIYFSYDVKMKEKGDIPEGYSVSREKKERFSLILESASTNQTSMYLCASSGPGGGNTIYFGEGSWLTVV.

The chain has TRBV5-4 and TRBJ2-1; 10 bases agree with TRBD2. The CDR3 spans 16 residues. Germline V lookup: CDR1 SGHNT, CDR2 YYREEE (reference sequence). V was pared by 4 bases and J by 2 bases, with 6 bases of the junction left unmatched. The DNA of the CDR3 is TGTGCCAGCAGCCCGGGAGCGGGAGGGCCCTACAATGAGCAGTTCTTC. Translating it yields CASSPGAGGPYNEQFF.

This clone has a single count. V usage is TRBV2 and J usage is TRBJ1-1; D remains ambiguous. The CDR3 runs 15 residues. Germline V CDR1 and CDR2: SNHLY, FYNNEI. V shed 5 bases and J shed 6 bases, with 19 bases lying between them. The CDR3 reads CASSSLGRGGSEAFF. As DNA, the CDR3 is TGTGCCAGCAGTTCCCTTGGACGGGGAGGGTCTGAAGCTTTCTTT. The entire variable domain, with the rest obtained from reference TRBV2 and TRBJ1-1, is as follows: EPEVTQTPSHQVTQMGQEVILRCVPISNHLYFYWYRQILGQKVEFLVSFYNNEISEKSEIFDDQFSVERPDGSNFTLKIRSTKLEDSAMYFCASSSLGRGGSEAFFGQGTRLTVV.

This chain uses TRBV2 with TRBJ1-1, with D perhaps matching TRBD1 (5 bases). Germline V gene data show CDR1 as SNHLY and CDR2 as FYNNEI. The CDR3 spans 14 residues. V was trimmed by 10 bases and J by 7 bases, leaving 22 bases between them. The CDR3 region is CATRAQGRGDEAFF. CDR3 DNA sequence: TGTGCCACCAGGGCGCAGGGCCGCGGTGATGAAGCTTTCTTT.

The chain carries TRBV5-1 and TRBJ2-7; 8 nucleotides match TRBD2. This CDR3 is 14 amino acids long. The V and J ends lost 6 bases and 4 bases, in that order; junction bases with no gene match: 9. Germline V lookup: CDR1 SGHRS, CDR2 YFSETQ. CDR3 sequence reads: CASTALAGPYEQYF. In DNA, the CDR3 is TGCGCCAGCACCGCGTTAGCGGGGCCTTACGAGCAGTACTTC.